These 3 T cell receptor beta chains were all obtained from the same sample, sequenced in a study of T cell responses to AZD1222 COVID-19 vaccine. Using immunoSEQ multiplex PCR, the repertoire was profiled, and TCRdb retains in-frame clones only, with some absent. The sample has around 70,000 clones, 80% to 85% seen once; the top ten hold about 12%. Sequencing was performed on peripheral blood, taken on day 0 of AZD1222 vaccination. These receptors all come from an adult in good health.

The genes are TRBV21-1 and TRBJ1-5; the table's D call, TRBD1, has no DNA check behind it. TRBV21-1 is a pseudogene segment. This CDR3 is 16 amino acids long. The CDR3 DNA sequence: TGTGCCAGCAGGGACAGGGGCCTTTGGGGGAATCAGCCCCAGCATTTT. Its translation is CASRDRGLWGNQPQHF.

This clone appeared a few times. The genes are TRBV19 and TRBJ2-2; perhaps TRBD1 as D (5 bases). CDR1 and CDR2 (germline): LNHDA, SQIVND (reference sequence). The CDR3 totals 14 residues. V lost 6 bases to trimming and J lost 2 bases, with 10 bases between them. CDR3 nucleotide sequence: TGTGCCAGTAGCAGACAGAGAAACACCGGGGAGCTGTTTTTT. Protein sequence: CASSRQRNTGELFF.

V usage is TRBV30 and J usage is TRBJ1-2; D is uncertain. V was clipped by 4 bases and J by 1 base, with 13 bases between them. Germline V gene data show CDR1 as GTSNPN and CDR2 as SVGIG (reference sequence). The CDR3 runs to 14 residues. The CDR3 loop is CAWIHAGVNYGYTF. CDR3 nucleotides: TGTGCCTGGATCCATGCCGGGGTTAACTATGGCTACACCTTC.